This T cell receptor beta chain was captured in a study of blood T cells in healthy people across ages. Sample-barcoded 5' priming and a J-beta primer mix drove a second PCR of about 6 to 12 cycles. TCRdb ran MiXCR on the 5' RACE reads and lists one entry per CDR3 protein. The sample holds 1.5 million to 2 million distinct CDR3 sequences; just under 50% are singletons and the top ten take more than 2%. This clonotype was seen more than once but under ten times. Antigen: not known. Findings of the study overall: Higher diversity, along with more naive CD4+ cells, distinguished long-lived donors from aged donors. Estimates of diversity drawn from one million T cells were considered underestimates.

The germline CDR1 and CDR2 sequences are MNHEY and SVGEGT. The CDR3 totals 13 residues. Trimming removed 6 bases from V and 3 bases from J, with 10 bases in between. The chain has TRBV6-2 or TRBV6-3 and TRBJ2-3; TRBD1 is a possible D gene (6 bases). The sequenced sample was blood. The clonotype comes from a middle-aged woman in good health. The CDR3 DNA is TGTGCCAGCAGGGGGGCGAGAACAGATACGCAGTATTTT. This sequence encodes CASRGARTDTQYF.